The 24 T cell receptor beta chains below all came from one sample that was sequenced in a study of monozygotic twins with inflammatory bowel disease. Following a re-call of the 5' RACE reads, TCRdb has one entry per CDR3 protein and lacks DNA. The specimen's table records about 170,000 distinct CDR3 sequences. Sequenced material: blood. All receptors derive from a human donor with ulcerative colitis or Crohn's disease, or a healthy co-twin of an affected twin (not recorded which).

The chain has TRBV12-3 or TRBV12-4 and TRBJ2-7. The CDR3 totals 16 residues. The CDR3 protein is CASSLAVTVTSYEQYF.

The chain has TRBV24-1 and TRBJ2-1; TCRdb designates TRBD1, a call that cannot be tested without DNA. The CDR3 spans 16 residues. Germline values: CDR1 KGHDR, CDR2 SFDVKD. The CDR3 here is CATSSEGGNNYNEQFF.

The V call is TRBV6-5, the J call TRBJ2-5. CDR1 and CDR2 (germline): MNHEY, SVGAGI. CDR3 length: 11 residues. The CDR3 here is CASKRVETQYF.

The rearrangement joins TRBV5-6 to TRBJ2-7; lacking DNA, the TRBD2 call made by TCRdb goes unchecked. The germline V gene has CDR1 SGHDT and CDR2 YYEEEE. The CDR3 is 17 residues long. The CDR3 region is CASSFSVGGPYTYEQYF.

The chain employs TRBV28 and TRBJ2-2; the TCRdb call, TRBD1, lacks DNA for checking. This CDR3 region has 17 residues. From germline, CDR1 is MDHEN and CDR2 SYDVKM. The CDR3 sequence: CASSFLAGAVESGELFF.

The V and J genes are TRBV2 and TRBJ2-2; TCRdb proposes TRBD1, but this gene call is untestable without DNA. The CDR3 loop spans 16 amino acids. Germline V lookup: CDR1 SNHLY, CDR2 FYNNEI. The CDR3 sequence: CASSESSPINTGELFF.

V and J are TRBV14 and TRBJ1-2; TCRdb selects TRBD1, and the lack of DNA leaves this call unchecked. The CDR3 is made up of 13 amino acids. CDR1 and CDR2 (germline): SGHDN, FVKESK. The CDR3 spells CASSLRGGRGYTF.

The CDR3 protein is CGWGTGANVLTF. J is TRBJ2-6 and V is TRBV20-1. This CDR3 has 12 amino acids. Germline V gives CDR1 DFQATT, CDR2 SNEGSKA (reference sequence).

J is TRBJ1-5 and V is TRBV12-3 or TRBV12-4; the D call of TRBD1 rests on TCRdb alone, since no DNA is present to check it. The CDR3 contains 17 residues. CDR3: CASSWDRAVNSNQPQHF.

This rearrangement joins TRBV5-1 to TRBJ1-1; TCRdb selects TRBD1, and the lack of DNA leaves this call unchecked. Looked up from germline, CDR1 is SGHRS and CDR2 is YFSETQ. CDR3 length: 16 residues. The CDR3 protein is CASSFSQAGANTEAFF. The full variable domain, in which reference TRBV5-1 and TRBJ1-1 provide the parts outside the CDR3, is KAGVTQTPRYLIKTRGQQVTLSCSPISGHRSVSWYQQTPGQGLQFLFEYFSETQRNKGNFPGRFSGRQFSNSRSEMNVSTLELGDSALYLCASSFSQAGANTEAFFGQGTRLTVV.

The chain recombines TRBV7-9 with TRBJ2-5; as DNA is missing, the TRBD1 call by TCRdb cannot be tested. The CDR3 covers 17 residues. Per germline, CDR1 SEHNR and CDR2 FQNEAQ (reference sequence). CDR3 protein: CASSLAHKGHLGETQYF.

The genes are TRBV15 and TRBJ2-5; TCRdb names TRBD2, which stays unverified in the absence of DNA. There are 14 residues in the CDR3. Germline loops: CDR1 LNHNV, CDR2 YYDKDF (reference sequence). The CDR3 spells CATSRRAGVETQYF. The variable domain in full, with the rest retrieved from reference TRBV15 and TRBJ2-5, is DAMVIQNPRYQVTQFGKPVTLSCSQTLNHNVMYWYQQKSSQAPKLLFHYYDKDFNNEADTPDNFQSRRPNTSFCFLDIRSPGLGDTAMYLCATSRRAGVETQYFGPGTRLLVL.

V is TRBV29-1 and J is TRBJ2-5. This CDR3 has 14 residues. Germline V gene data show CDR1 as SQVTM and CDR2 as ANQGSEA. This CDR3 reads CSVKFGLDRETQYF.

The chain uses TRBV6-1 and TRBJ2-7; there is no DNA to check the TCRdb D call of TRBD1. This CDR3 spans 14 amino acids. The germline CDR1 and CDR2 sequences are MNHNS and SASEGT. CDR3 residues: CASSMTVASYEQYF.

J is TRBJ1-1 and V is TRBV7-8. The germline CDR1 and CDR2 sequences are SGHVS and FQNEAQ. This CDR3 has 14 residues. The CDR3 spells CASSPDFGYTEAFF.

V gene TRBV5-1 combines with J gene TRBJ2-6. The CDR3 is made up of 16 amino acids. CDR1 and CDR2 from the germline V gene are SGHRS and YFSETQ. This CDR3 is CASSLEADSGANVLTF.

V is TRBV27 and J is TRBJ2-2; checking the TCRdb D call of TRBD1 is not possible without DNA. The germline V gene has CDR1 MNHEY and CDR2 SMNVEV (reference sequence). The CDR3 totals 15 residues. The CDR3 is CASNPQGGNLGELFF.

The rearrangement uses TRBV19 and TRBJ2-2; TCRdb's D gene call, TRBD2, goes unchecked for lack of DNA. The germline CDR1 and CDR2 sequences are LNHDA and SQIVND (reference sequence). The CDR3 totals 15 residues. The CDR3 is CASSIPGRGPGELFF.

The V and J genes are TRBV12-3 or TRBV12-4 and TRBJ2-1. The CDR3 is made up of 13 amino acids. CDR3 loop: CASNPTGHNEQFF.

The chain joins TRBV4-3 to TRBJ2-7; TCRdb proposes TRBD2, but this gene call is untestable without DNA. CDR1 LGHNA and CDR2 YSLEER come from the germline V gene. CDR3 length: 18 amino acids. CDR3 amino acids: CASSQDLVQRDGSYEQYF.

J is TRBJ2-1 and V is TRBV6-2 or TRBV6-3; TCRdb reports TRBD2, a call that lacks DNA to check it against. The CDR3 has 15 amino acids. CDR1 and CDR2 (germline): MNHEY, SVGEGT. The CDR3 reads CASSALAGPNNEQFF.

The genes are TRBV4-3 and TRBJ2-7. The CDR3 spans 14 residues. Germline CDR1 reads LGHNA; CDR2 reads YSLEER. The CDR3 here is CASRPERDSYEQYF.

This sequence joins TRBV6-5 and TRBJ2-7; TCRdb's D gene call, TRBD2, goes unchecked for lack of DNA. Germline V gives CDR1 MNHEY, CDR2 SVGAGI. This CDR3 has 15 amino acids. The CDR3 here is CASSYRQLAGAEQYF.

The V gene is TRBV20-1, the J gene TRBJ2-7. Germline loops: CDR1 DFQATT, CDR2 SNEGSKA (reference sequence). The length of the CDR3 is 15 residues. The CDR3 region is CSARNVREGSYEQYF.